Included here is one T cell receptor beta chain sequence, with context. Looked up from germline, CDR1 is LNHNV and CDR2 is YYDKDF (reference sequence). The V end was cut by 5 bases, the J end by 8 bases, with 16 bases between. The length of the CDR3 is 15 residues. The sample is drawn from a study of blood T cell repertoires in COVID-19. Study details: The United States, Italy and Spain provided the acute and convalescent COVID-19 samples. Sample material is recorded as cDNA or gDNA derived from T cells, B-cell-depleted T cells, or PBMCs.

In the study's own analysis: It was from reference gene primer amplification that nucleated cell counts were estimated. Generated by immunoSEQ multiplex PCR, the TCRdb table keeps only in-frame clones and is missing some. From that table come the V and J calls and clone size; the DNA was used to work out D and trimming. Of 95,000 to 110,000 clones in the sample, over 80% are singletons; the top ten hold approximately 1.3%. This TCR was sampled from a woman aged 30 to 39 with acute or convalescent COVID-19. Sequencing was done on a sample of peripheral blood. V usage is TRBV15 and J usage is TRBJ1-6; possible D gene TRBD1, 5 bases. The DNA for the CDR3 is TGTGCCACCAGCCCCCAGGGTAGGGTTGATTCACCCCTCCACTTT. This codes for CATSPQGRVDSPLHF.